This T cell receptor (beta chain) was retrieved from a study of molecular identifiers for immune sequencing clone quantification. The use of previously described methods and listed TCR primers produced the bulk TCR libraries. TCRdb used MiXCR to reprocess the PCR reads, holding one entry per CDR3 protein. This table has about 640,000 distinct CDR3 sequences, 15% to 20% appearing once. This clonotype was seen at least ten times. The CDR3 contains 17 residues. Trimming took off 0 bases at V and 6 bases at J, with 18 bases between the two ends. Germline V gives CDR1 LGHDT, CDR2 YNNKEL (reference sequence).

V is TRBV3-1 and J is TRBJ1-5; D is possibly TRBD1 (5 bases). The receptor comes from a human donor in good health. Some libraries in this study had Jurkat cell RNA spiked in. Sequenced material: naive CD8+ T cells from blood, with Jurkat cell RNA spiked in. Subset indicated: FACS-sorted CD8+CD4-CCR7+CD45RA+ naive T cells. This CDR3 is CASSQELLRGAGQPQHF. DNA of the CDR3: TGTGCCAGCAGCCAAGAGCTTTTAAGGGGAGCCGGTCAGCCCCAGCATTTT.